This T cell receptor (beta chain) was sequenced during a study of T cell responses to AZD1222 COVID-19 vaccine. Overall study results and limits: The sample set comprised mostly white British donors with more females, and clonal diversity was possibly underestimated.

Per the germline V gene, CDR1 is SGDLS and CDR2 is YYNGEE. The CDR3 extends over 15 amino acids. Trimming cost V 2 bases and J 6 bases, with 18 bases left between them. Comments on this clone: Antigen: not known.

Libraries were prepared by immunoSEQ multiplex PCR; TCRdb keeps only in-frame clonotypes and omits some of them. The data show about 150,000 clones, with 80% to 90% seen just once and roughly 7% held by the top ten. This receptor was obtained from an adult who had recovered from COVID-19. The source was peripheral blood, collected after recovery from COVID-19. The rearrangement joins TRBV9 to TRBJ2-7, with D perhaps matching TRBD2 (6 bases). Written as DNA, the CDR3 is TGTGCCAGCAGCGTCGGGACTCCAGGGCTGGGCGAGCAGTACTTC. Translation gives CASSVGTPGLGEQYF.